These 16 T cell receptor beta chains share one sample of origin, sequenced in a study of response to subunit inactivated influenza vaccine. TCRdb called the RT-PCR reads again in MiXCR, with one record for every CDR3 protein. The table has 650,000 or so distinct CDR3 sequences, roughly 15% seen once. The material sequenced was PBMCs from blood, taken 14 to 15 days before vaccination. These receptors were taken from a man in his fifties or sixties who received an inactivated influenza vaccine.

This chain connects TRBV7-8 to TRBJ2-2; no reliable D call. Trimming removed 1 base from V and 9 bases from J, with 9 bases in between. Germline lookup yields CDR1 SGHVS and CDR2 FQNEAQ. This CDR3 region has 13 residues. The DNA of the CDR3 is TGTGCCAGCAGCTTAGGAAGCCCCTGGGAGCTGTTTTTT. It translates to CASSLGSPWELFF. The whole variable domain, filled in from reference TRBV7-8 and TRBJ2-2, reads GAGVSQSPRYKVAKRGQDVALRCDPISGHVSLFWYQQALGQGPEFLTYFQNEAQLDKSGLPSDRFFAERPEGSVSTLKIQRTQQEDSAVYLCASSLGSPWELFFGEGSRLTVL.

In its sample, this clonotype was seen a few times. The rearrangement links TRBV7-6 to TRBJ2-2, with D uncertain. The V gene's germline CDR1 is SGHVS and CDR2 FNYEAQ. The V end was cut by 1 base, the J end by 6 bases, with 9 bases between. The CDR3 covers 14 residues. CDR3 amino acids: CASSLVLVAGELFF. CDR3 bases: TGTGCCAGCAGCTTAGTTCTAGTCGCCGGGGAGCTGTTTTTT.

Only a few counts were recorded for this clonotype. A read error may account for a junction end that differs from germline. This chain's CDR3 is CASSLGEKETQYF. The CDR3 DNA is TGTGCTAGCAGCTTAGGGGAGAAAGAGACCCAGTACTTC. This chain uses TRBV7-7 with TRBJ2-5; D tentatively reads TRBD1 or TRBD2 (5 bases each). The CDR3 is made up of 13 amino acids. Germline loops: CDR1 SSHAT, CDR2 FNYEAQ (reference sequence).

This clonotype has only a few counts. V usage is TRBV11-2 and J usage is TRBJ1-1, with TRBD1 matching 9 bases. V gave up 6 bases and J gave up 6 bases; unmatched junction bases: 11. The germline CDR1 and CDR2 sequences are SGHAT and FQNNGV. CDR3 length equals 15 residues. The CDR3 nucleotides read TGTGCCAGCAGACCCCCCCGGACAGGGGTTCCTGAAGCTTTCTTT. It yields the protein CASRPPRTGVPEAFF.

At least ten counts were recorded for this clonotype. The chain recombines TRBV10-2 with TRBJ2-3; unclear D gene. This CDR3 region has 13 residues. V was clipped by 7 bases and J by 4 bases, with 12 bases between them. From germline, CDR1 is WSHSY and CDR2 SAAADI. The DNA for the CDR3 is TGCGCCAGCACCCCGCCATGGTCAGATACGCAGTATTTT. It yields the protein CASTPPWSDTQYF.

This clonotype was seen a few times. The rearrangement joins TRBV29-1 to TRBJ1-2; D unresolved. V lost 0 bases and J 2 bases, leaving 10 bases between the germline ends. The CDR3 contains 14 residues. Germline V gene data show CDR1 as SQVTM and CDR2 as ANQGSEA. The CDR3 bases are TGCAGCGTTGAAGACGGGGTAGTCAACTATGGCTACACCTTC. It codes for CSVEDGVVNYGYTF.

The rearrangement uses TRBV12-3 or TRBV12-4 and TRBJ2-2; D is undetermined. The V end was cut by 6 bases, the J end by 6 bases, with 11 bases between. CDR3 length: 13 residues. The CDR3 reads CASSPDSSGELFF. The DNA for the CDR3 is TGTGCCAGCAGCCCTGACTCCTCCGGGGAGCTGTTTTTT.

The chain recombines TRBV20-1 with TRBJ1-1; TRBD1 might be the D (6 bases). Germline loops: CDR1 DFQATT, CDR2 SNEGSKA (reference sequence). The V end was cut by 1 base, the J end by 0 bases, with 9 bases between. This CDR3 comprises 14 residues. Here the CDR3 DNA reads TGCAGTGCTAGAGTCGGGGGCGTGAACACTGAAGCTTTCTTT. Protein sequence: CSARVGGVNTEAFF.

J is TRBJ2-2 and V is TRBV29-1; tentatively, D is TRBD1 (6 bases). V was pared by 2 bases and J by 3 bases, with 7 bases between. The germline V gene encodes CDR1 SQVTM and CDR2 ANQGSEA. The CDR3 length is 13 residues. The DNA for the CDR3 is TGCAGCGTTGAAAGGACAGACACCGGGGAGCTGTTTTTT. Translating gives CSVERTDTGELFF.

This clonotype was counted ten times or more. This chain uses TRBV15 with TRBJ2-5; the match to TRBD2 covers 7 bases. The junction had 0 bases not matched to a gene; V was cut back by 0 bases and J by 5 bases. This CDR3 has 13 amino acids. Germline values: CDR1 LNHNV, CDR2 YYDKDF (reference sequence). The CDR3 here is CATSRDSGETQYF. The CDR3, as DNA: TGTGCCACCAGCAGAGATAGCGGGGAGACCCAGTACTTC.

The chain recombines TRBV5-1 with TRBJ2-2, with TRBD1 matching over 7 bases. The CDR3 runs to 15 residues. The germline gives CDR1 SGHRS, CDR2 YFSETQ. V lost 4 bases and J lost 7; bases outside the gene matches: 10. This chain's CDR3 is CASSTYGQDLGELFF. In DNA form, the CDR3 reads TGCGCCAGCAGCACCTACGGACAGGACCTCGGGGAGCTGTTTTTT.

V is TRBV11-1 and J is TRBJ2-1, with TRBD2 identical over 11 bases. J lost 0 bases, V lost 4 bases, and 8 bases had no gene match. This CDR3 has 18 residues. From germline, CDR1 is SGHAT and CDR2 FQDESV (reference sequence). The CDR3 is CASSSPIAGGRSYNEQFF. In DNA, the CDR3 is TGTGCCAGCAGCTCCCCTATAGCGGGAGGGCGCTCCTACAATGAGCAGTTCTTC.

This clonotype was seen at least ten times. J is TRBJ1-1 and V is TRBV12-3 or TRBV12-4, with D possibly TRBD1 on 6 matching bases. CDR3 length: 14 residues. V shed 2 bases and J shed 1 base, with 8 bases lying between them. The CDR3 DNA follows: TGTGCCAGCAGTTTACCGACAGGGAACACTGAAGCTTTCTTT. Encoded protein: CASSLPTGNTEAFF.

V and J are TRBV12-3 or TRBV12-4 and TRBJ2-1, with D uncertain. This CDR3 is 16 amino acids long. The V end lost 5 bases, the J end lost 0 bases, and 14 bases lay between the germline ends. The CDR3 DNA reads TGTGCCAGCAGTACCGGTGGGCTTATCTCCTACAATGAGCAGTTCTTC. Amino acid sequence: CASSTGGLISYNEQFF.

This clonotype has more than one count but fewer than ten. V gene TRBV27 combines with J gene TRBJ2-7; D gene unclear. The V end lost 2 bases, the J end lost 6 bases, and 14 bases lay between the germline ends. Germline V lookup: CDR1 MNHEY, CDR2 SMNVEV (reference sequence). The length of the CDR3 is 14 residues. In DNA form, the CDR3 reads TGTGCCAGCAGTTTAGACTCGGTTGGGGTCGAGCAGTACTTC. It yields the protein CASSLDSVGVEQYF.

This clonotype was detected only a few times. The chain recombines TRBV3-1 with TRBJ1-6; D is undetermined. Germline-derived CDR1 and CDR2 are LGHDT and YNNKEL (reference sequence). V was cut by 3 bases and J by 7 bases, with 7 bases left in between. This CDR3 is built from 13 residues. CDR3 in amino acids: CASSHGMNSPLHF. CDR3 coding DNA: TGTGCCAGCAGCCATGGAATGAATTCACCCCTCCACTTT.